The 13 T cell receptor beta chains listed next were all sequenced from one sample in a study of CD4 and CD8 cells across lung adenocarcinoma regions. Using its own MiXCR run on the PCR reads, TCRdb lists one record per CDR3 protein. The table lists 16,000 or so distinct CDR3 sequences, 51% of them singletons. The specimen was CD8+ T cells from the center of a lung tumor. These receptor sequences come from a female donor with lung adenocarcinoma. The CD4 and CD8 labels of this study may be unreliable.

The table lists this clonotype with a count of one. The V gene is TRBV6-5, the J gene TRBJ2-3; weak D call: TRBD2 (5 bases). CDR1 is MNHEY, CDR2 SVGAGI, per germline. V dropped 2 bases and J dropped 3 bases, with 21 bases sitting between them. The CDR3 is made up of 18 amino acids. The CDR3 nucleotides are TGTGCCAGCAGTTACGTCCTCCCCTCAGGAACGGGGACAGATACGCAGTATTTT. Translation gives CASSYVLPSGTGTDTQYF.

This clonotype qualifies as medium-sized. CDR3 sequence: CASTLGGVTQETQYF. In DNA, the CDR3 is TGTGCCAGCACCCTAGGGGGGGTAACCCAAGAGACCCAGTACTTC. This chain links TRBV7-2 with TRBJ2-5; TRBD2 might be the D (7 bases). V was trimmed by 7 bases and J by 1 base, leaving 16 bases between them. Germline-derived CDR1 and CDR2 are SGHTA and FQGNSA. The CDR3 extends over 15 amino acids.

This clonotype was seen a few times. For the CDR3, the DNA is TGCGCCAGCAGCTGGGGGGGTATGAGCACTGAAGCTTTCTTT. The encoded protein is CASSWGGMSTEAFF. The rearrangement uses TRBV5-1 and TRBJ1-1, with a possible D match to TRBD1 (5 bases). Germline V gives CDR1 SGHRS, CDR2 YFSETQ. Trimming removed 3 bases at V and 4 bases at J, with 13 bases between. The CDR3 contains 14 residues.

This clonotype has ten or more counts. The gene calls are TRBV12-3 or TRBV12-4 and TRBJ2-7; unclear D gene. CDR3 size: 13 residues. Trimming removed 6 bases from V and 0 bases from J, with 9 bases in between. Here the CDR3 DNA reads TGTGCCAGCAGGCTAGATGGCTCCTACGAGCAGTACTTC. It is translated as CASRLDGSYEQYF.

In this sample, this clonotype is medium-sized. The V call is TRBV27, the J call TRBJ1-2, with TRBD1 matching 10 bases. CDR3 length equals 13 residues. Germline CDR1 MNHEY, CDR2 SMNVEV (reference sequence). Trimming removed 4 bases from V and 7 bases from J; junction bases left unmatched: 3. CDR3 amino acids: CASSWTGGSGYTF. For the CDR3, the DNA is TGTGCCAGCAGTTGGACAGGGGGGAGTGGCTACACCTTC.

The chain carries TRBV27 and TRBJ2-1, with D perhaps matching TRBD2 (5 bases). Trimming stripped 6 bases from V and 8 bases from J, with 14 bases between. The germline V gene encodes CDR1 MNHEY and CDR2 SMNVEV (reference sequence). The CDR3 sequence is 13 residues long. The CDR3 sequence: CASRRRGSDEQFF. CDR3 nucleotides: TGTGCCAGCAGACGTCGGGGTTCGGATGAGCAGTTCTTC.

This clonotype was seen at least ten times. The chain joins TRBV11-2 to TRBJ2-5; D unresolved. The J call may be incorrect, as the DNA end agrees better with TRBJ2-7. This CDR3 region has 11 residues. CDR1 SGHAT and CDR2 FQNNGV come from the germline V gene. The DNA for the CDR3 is TGTGCCAGCAGCCCCGGGTACGAGCAGTACTTC. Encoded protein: CASSPGYEQYF.

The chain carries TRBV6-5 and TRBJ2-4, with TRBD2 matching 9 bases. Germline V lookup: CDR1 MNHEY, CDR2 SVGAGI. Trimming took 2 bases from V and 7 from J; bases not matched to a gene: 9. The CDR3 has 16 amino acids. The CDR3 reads CASSYGGIAGVNIQYF. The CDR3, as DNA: TGTGCCAGCAGTTACGGTGGAATAGCGGGAGTTAACATTCAGTACTTC.

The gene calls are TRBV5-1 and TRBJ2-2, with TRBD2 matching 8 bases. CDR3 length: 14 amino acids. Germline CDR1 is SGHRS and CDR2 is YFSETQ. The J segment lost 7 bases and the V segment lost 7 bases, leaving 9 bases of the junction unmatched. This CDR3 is CASQISGDIGELFF. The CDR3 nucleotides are TGCGCCAGCCAAATTAGCGGGGATATCGGGGAGCTGTTTTTT.

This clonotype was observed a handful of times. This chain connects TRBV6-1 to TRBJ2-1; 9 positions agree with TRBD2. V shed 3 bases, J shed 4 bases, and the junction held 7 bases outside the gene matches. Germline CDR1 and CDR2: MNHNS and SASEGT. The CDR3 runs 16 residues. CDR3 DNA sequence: TGTGCCAGCAGTGATCCAGCGGGGGGCGGTTACAATGAGCAGTTCTTC. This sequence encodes CASSDPAGGGYNEQFF.

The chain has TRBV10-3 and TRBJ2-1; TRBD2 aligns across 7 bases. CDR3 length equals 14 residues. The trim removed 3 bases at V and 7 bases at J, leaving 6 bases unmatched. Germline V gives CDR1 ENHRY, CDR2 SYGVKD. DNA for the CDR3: TGTGCCATCAGTGATAGGCAGGGAGGGAATGAGCAGTTCTTC. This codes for CAISDRQGGNEQFF.

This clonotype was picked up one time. CDR3 region: CASSPDGLITLHF. CDR3 bases: TGTGCCAGCAGCCCCGACGGCCTTATAACCCTCCACTTT. The chain employs TRBV6-8 and TRBJ1-6, with D unclear. V dropped 6 bases and J dropped 14 bases, with 17 bases sitting between them. Germline V CDR1 and CDR2: MNHGY, SAAAGT. The CDR3 loop spans 13 amino acids.

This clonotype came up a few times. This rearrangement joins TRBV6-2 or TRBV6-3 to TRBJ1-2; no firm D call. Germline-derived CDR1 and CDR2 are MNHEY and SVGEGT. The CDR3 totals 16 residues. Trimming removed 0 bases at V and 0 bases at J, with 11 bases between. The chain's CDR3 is CASSYSRTDSNYGYTF. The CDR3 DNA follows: TGTGCCAGCAGTTACTCTCGAACGGACTCTAACTATGGCTACACCTTC.